This T cell receptor beta chain was captured in a study of CD8+ T cells in alopecia areata. About the study: Treated patients swallowed 5 to 10 mg of oral tofacitinib twice daily.

In germline, CDR1 is SGHVS, CDR2 FNYEAQ. The CDR3 is 16 amino acids. Trimming took 0 bases from V and 6 from J; bases not matched to a gene: 8. This clone was detected only once. Its antigen is unknown. Overall study findings and caveats: Normal-skin resident alphabeta T cells also appear among scalp sample sequences.

cDNA prepared by RNA extraction and subsequent reverse transcription served as the template for sequencing. Measured with immunoSEQ multiplex PCR; TCRdb has only the in-frame clones, and not every one. The table shows 200,000 or so clones, with around three fifths occurring only once. The sequence was collected from a human donor with alopecia areata. The chain carries TRBV7-6 and TRBJ2-1; 7 nucleotides line up with TRBD2. The sequenced sample was CD4+ T cells sorted from blood, obtained at week 0. CDR3 in DNA: TGTGCCAGCAGCTTAGCCGCTAGCGGCACCGCCAATGAGCAGTTCTTC. Translation: CASSLAASGTANEQFF.